Sequencing of this TCR beta chain was carried out in a study of vaccination and CD4 T cells after COVID-19. The wider study: A positive SARS-CoV-2 nasal swab PCR result was recorded for each convalescent patient; roughly ten were mild and one severe. Control cultures were given a CEFX pool, an HIV-1 Nef pool, or no peptide.

Cultured CD4+ T cell DNA underwent sequencing with the Oncomine TCR Beta short-read assay. The genomic DNA was obtained from cultured CD4+ T cells by extraction with the QIAamp micro DNA kit. MiXCR was run by TCRdb on the PCR reads, yielding one entry per CDR3 protein. The sample includes roughly 15,000 distinct CDR3 sequences, approximately 50% of them seen just once. Treatment meaning: roughly nine-day PBMC culture with coronavirus spike peptide pools or control peptides (ViraFEST assay). Worth noting for this clonotype: Its antigen is as yet unknown.

Germline V gene data show CDR1 as SEHNR and CDR2 as FQNEAQ (reference sequence). Trimming pared 0 bases from V and 6 bases from J, leaving 8 bases between. CDR3 length: 13 residues. This chain joins TRBV7-9 and TRBJ1-2, with D tentatively TRBD1 (5 bases). The receptor's source is a human donor with COVID-19. Sequencing was performed on cultured CD4+ T cells from blood, taken after SARS-CoV-2 vaccination. In nucleotides, the CDR3 is TGTGCCAGCAGCTTAGCCCAGGGCAATGGCTACACCTTC. Translating gives CASSLAQGNGYTF.